A single sample is the source of the 10 T cell receptor beta chains below, sequenced in a study of cytomegalovirus exposure and HLA in healthy donors. In the PCR, 60 Vbeta and 13 Jbeta primers were used. The data were produced by immunoSEQ multiplex PCR, yet TCRdb's version contains in-frame clones alone and is incomplete. The sample lists 76,000 or so clones, around 72% occurring once. Material for sequencing was PBMCs. These receptors were taken from a middle-aged woman in good health and CMV-seropositive.

The CDR3 region has the DNA TGTGCCAGCAGCTTGCGTTGGACTAGCGTAAATGAGCAGTTCTTC. Residues: CASSLRWTSVNEQFF. The V gene is TRBV5-4, the J gene TRBJ2-1, with 9 positions matching TRBD2. The CDR3 consists of 15 residues. V lost 1 base to trimming and J lost 7 bases; unmatched junction nucleotides: 6. In germline, CDR1 is SGHNT, CDR2 YYREEE (reference sequence).

V is TRBV6-6 and J is TRBJ1-1; the match to TRBD1 covers 7 bases. Germline assignment: CDR1 MNHNY and CDR2 SVGAGI (reference sequence). CDR3 length equals 15 residues. V lost 0 bases, J lost 4 bases, and 5 bases stayed unmatched. CDR3 bases: TGTGCCAGCAGTTACTCGAGGGGGCAGAGCACTGAAGCTTTCTTT. Translated, it gives CASSYSRGQSTEAFF.

The chain has TRBV6-5 and TRBJ1-4; D is unresolved. Germline V gene sequence: CDR1 MNHEY, CDR2 SVGAGI. The V end was cut by 5 bases, the J end by 5 bases, with 12 bases between. The length of the CDR3 is 14 residues. The CDR3 reads CASSGTVRNEKLFF. In nucleotides, the CDR3 is TGTGCCAGCAGTGGTACAGTTAGAAATGAAAAACTGTTTTTT.

This chain connects TRBV7-9 to TRBJ2-1; 9 bases line up with TRBD2. The V and J ends lost 2 bases and 5 bases, in that order; junction bases with no gene match: 7. CDR1 is SEHNR, CDR2 FQNEAQ, per germline (reference sequence). The CDR3 loop spans 16 amino acids. CDR3 sequence: CASSLFGGRVHNEQFF. The CDR3 DNA reads TGTGCCAGCAGCTTATTTGGCGGGAGGGTTCACAATGAGCAGTTCTTC.

The chain has TRBV29-1 and TRBJ1-2; 9 nucleotides match TRBD1. The V and J ends lost 6 bases and 3 bases, in that order; junction bases with no gene match: 5. This CDR3 has 13 amino acids. Germline lookup yields CDR1 SQVTM and CDR2 ANQGSEA. DNA for the CDR3: TGCAGCGTAGGGGACAGGGAGGACTATGGCTACACCTTC. Amino acids: CSVGDREDYGYTF.

This chain links TRBV6-4 with TRBJ2-1; 8 bases are shared with TRBD2. CDR1 is MRHNA and CDR2 is SNTAGT in the germline V gene. There are 15 residues in the CDR3. The trim removed 4 bases at V and 5 bases at J, leaving 7 bases unmatched. CDR3 in DNA: TGTGCCAGCAGTGCCGCCAGCGGGGGTAACAATGAGCAGTTCTTC. Protein: CASSAASGGNNEQFF.

This chain uses TRBV11-2 with TRBJ2-5, with D maybe TRBD2 (6 bases). The CDR3 sequence is 13 residues long. The V end lost 5 bases, the J end lost 5 bases, and 12 bases lay between the germline ends. The germline V gene encodes CDR1 SGHAT and CDR2 FQNNGV. The CDR3 reads CASSRTSRETQYF. CDR3 DNA sequence: TGTGCCAGCAGCCGAACTAGCCGGGAGACCCAGTACTTC.

J is TRBJ1-2 and V is TRBV5-4; possibly TRBD1 for D (5 bases). CDR1 is SGHNT, CDR2 YYREEE, per germline (reference sequence). The CDR3 runs to 16 residues. The V end was cut by 4 bases, the J end by 7 bases, with 23 bases between. CDR3 region: CASSPGTRVASGGYTF. For the CDR3, the DNA is TGTGCCAGCAGCCCCGGAACCAGGGTGGCATCCGGTGGCTACACCTTC.

The sample holds a few counts of this clone. One junction end does not reproduce the germline sequence, and a read error may be involved. V gene TRBV30 combines with J gene TRBJ2-7; D perhaps matches TRBD2 (7 bases). Looked up from germline, CDR1 is GTSNPN and CDR2 is SVGIG (reference sequence). The CDR3 runs 13 residues. The CDR3 sequence: CGWSGGGSGEKYF. CDR3 in DNA: TGTGGCTGGAGTGGCGGGGGCTCAGGCGAGAAGTACTTC.

The chain couples TRBV2 to TRBJ2-2; TRBD1 is a possible D gene (6 bases). The CDR3 sequence is 15 residues long. Trimming removed 6 bases from V and 5 bases from J, with 16 bases in between. Germline V CDR1 and CDR2: SNHLY, FYNNEI. In nucleotides, the CDR3 is TGTGCCAGCAGGGAAAGGGGGTCTGGTACCGGGGAGCTGTTTTTT. This codes for CASRERGSGTGELFF.